The 8 T cell receptor beta chains given below trace back to one sample, sequenced in a study of cytomegalovirus exposure and HLA in healthy donors. Primers included in the PCR were 60 Vbeta and 13 Jbeta primers. Here immunoSEQ multiplex PCR was the method, and the copy in TCRdb shows in-frame clones only, minus some. In the table there are some 60,000 clones, more than 70% of which are singletons. The sample taken for sequencing was PBMCs. Receptors were obtained from a male donor in good health and CMV-seronegative.

The CDR3 DNA sequence: TGTGCCAGCAAAACGACGGGAGGGACTGAAGCTTTCTTT. Protein sequence: CASKTTGGTEAFF. The genes are TRBV19 and TRBJ1-1, with no clear D. The CDR3 is made up of 13 amino acids. Germline V lookup: CDR1 LNHDA, CDR2 SQIVND (reference sequence). V shed 9 bases and J shed 5 bases, with 16 bases lying between them.

This clone was found a few times. The chain combines TRBV2 with TRBJ1-1; tentatively, D is TRBD1 (5 bases). There are 12 residues in the CDR3. Trimming shortened V by 3 bases and J by 11 bases, and 13 bases separated the two germline ends. Germline-derived CDR1 and CDR2 are SNHLY and FYNNEI. The CDR3 region is CASSDRVYLAFF. The CDR3 bases are TGTGCCAGCAGTGACAGGGTATATTTGGCTTTCTTT.

The CDR3 nucleotides read TGTGCCAGCAGGATACGATCCGGTCAGGGGGCACCCAATCAGCCCCAGCATTTT. Protein product: CASRIRSGQGAPNQPQHF. The chain uses TRBV28 and TRBJ1-5, with TRBD1 matching over 8 bases. V shed 6 bases, J shed 3 bases, and the junction held 16 bases outside the gene matches. CDR3 length: 18 residues. Germline CDR1 is MDHEN and CDR2 is SYDVKM.

This chain links TRBV10-3 with TRBJ1-1, with D unresolved. Germline V gene sequence: CDR1 ENHRY, CDR2 SYGVKD. V was trimmed by 4 bases and J by 1 base, leaving 7 bases between them. This CDR3 has 13 amino acids. The CDR3 DNA sequence: TGTGCCATCAGTGCATCGGGGAACACTGAAGCTTTCTTT. This translates into CAISASGNTEAFF.

The rearrangement links TRBV7-9 to TRBJ2-7; no clear D. This CDR3 contains 14 residues. Germline V gene lookup returns CDR1 SEHNR and CDR2 FQNEAQ (reference sequence). V was cut by 5 bases and J by 1 base, with 12 bases left in between. The CDR3 DNA follows: TGTGCCAGCAGCCAAACCGGAGATTCCTACGAGCAGTACTTC. As protein: CASSQTGDSYEQYF.

The genes are TRBV2 and TRBJ2-1, with TRBD1 matching over 9 bases. This CDR3 is 13 amino acids long. Germline V gene lookup returns CDR1 SNHLY and CDR2 FYNNEI. V dropped 6 bases and J dropped 5; count of bases not matched to a gene: 2. The DNA of the CDR3 is TGTGCCAGCAGCCGGGACAGGGACAATGAGCAGTTCTTC. Protein product: CASSRDRDNEQFF. Full variable domain (rest looked up from reference TRBV2 and TRBJ2-1): EPEVTQTPSHQVTQMGQEVILRCVPISNHLYFYWYRQILGQKVEFLVSFYNNEISEKSEIFDDQFSVERPDGSNFTLKIRSTKLEDSAMYFCASSRDRDNEQFFGPGTRLTVL.

The V gene is TRBV11-2, the J gene TRBJ1-1, with 12 bases matching TRBD1. Per the germline V gene, CDR1 is SGHAT and CDR2 is FQNNGV. The CDR3 is 15 amino acids. The trim removed 5 bases at V and 5 bases at J, leaving 6 bases unmatched. The CDR3 nucleotides are TGTGCCAGCAGCCCCTGGGACAGGGGGCGAACTGAAGCTTTCTTT. Protein product: CASSPWDRGRTEAFF.

The J gene is TRBJ2-1, the V gene TRBV7-9; unclear D gene. The CDR3 spans 16 residues. Germline V CDR1 and CDR2: SEHNR, FQNEAQ (reference sequence). Trimming left V 5 bases short and J 1 base short, with 15 bases between. The chain's CDR3 is CASSGDRDRSYNEQFF. CDR3 in DNA: TGTGCCAGCAGCGGAGACCGAGACCGTTCCTACAATGAGCAGTTCTTC.